The rows below give T cell receptor beta chains drawn from one sample of a study of T cells in Graves' hyperthyroidism and ophthalmopathy. Using its own MiXCR run on the multiplex PCR reads, TCRdb lists one record per CDR3 protein. In the table there are 330,000 or so distinct CDR3 sequences, 18% of which are singletons. The specimen sequenced was blood. The receptors originated from a woman aged 40 to 50 with Graves' ophthalmopathy. CDR3s include the opening cysteine and the closing phenylalanine or tryptophan. Each record gives: J gene, V gene, clone size, D gene, CDR3 protein, CDR3 DNA. D genes are given only for firm matches. A clone size is listed for some rows: how often the clone was seen (once, few, many), or a class if it is expanded.

>TRBJ2-7|TRBV30|many|-
CAWSVEGNYEQYF
TGTGCCTGGAGTGTGGAAGGGAACTACGAGCAGTACTTC
>TRBJ1-1|TRBV28|many|-
CASSSNRKAFF
TGTGCCAGCAGTTCAAACAGGAAAGCTTTCTTT
>TRBJ2-3|TRBV9|-|TRBD2
CASSVGSGRWEDTQYF
TGTGCCAGCAGCGTAGGAAGCGGGAGGTGGGAAGATACGCAGTATTTT
>TRBJ2-2|TRBV28|many|-
CASSLRGDWTGELFF
TGTGCCAGCAGTTTAAGGGGGGATTGGACCGGGGAGCTGTTTTTT
>TRBJ1-1|TRBV28|many|-
CASSFGGAKGFF
TGTGCCAGCAGTTTTGGGGGTGCAAAGGGTTTCTTT
>TRBJ2-7|TRBV28|many|-
CASSSQTDRSFYEQYF
TGTGCCAGCAGTTCCCAGACCGACAGGAGTTTTTACGAGCAGTACTTC
>TRBJ2-6|TRBV13|many|TRBD2
CASSPAGSSGANVLTF
TGTGCCAGCAGTCCAGCGGGAAGCTCTGGGGCCAACGTCCTGACTTTC
>TRBJ1-2|TRBV6-2/TRBV6-3|-|-
CASRPRTGLGYTF
TGTGCCAGCAGACCTCGAACGGGCCTCGGCTACACCTTC
>TRBJ1-1|TRBV5-8|many|-
CASSLSHQTNTEAFF
TGTGCCAGCAGCTTGAGTCACCAAACGAACACTGAAGCTTTCTTT
>TRBJ1-2|TRBV19|many|-
CASTRPGGNGYTF
TGTGCCAGTACCCGCCCGGGGGGCAATGGCTACACCTTC
>TRBJ1-2|TRBV28|many|-
CASSLGTTRYGYTF
TGTGCCAGCAGTCTGGGGACCACCCGCTATGGCTACACCTTC
>TRBJ1-2|TRBV19|many|TRBD1
CASRGQGGNYGYTF
TGTGCCAGTCGAGGACAGGGTGGAAACTATGGCTACACCTTC
>TRBJ2-7|TRBV28|many|TRBD1
CASKRTGTYEQYF
TGTGCCAGCAAAAGGACAGGAACATACGAGCAGTACTTC
>TRBJ1-3|TRBV15|many|-
CATSRDLGLSGNTIYF
TGTGCCACCAGCAGAGATCTAGGCCTTTCTGGAAACACCATATATTTT
>TRBJ1-1|TRBV6-5|few|-
CASSSSAGTEAYF
TGTGCCAGCAGTTCCTCGGCAGGGACTGAAGCTTACTTT
>TRBJ2-7|TRBV6-2/TRBV6-3|many|-
CASSYSQGEQYF
TGTGCCAGCAGTTACTCTCAGGGCGAGCAGTACTTC
>TRBJ2-2|TRBV20-1|many|TRBD2
CSARDSSGTTGELFF
TGCAGTGCTAGAGATTCCAGCGGGACCACCGGGGAGCTGTTTTTT
>TRBJ1-2|TRBV4-3|many|-
CASSQERGVNYGYTF
TGCGCCAGCAGCCAAGAAAGAGGGGTCAACTATGGCTACACCTTC
>TRBJ2-5|TRBV12-3/TRBV12-4|many|-
CASSPTSKGTQYF
TGTGCCAGCAGTCCGACTAGTAAGGGGACCCAGTACTTC
>TRBJ1-3|TRBV7-8|many|TRBD1
CASSTGQGFSGNTIYF
TGTGCCAGCAGCACGGGACAGGGTTTCTCTGGAAACACCATATATTTT
>TRBJ1-3|TRBV5-1|many|-
CASSLALGDGNTIYF
TGCGCCAGCAGCTTGGCCTTAGGGGATGGAAACACCATATATTTT
>TRBJ2-5|TRBV18|many|-
CASSPGSRWETQYF
TGTGCCAGCTCACCAGGTTCTAGATGGGAGACCCAGTACTTC
>TRBJ2-7|TRBV13|many|-
CASSLGSGETYEQYF
TGTGCCAGCAGCCTGGGCAGCGGAGAGACTTACGAGCAGTACTTC
>TRBJ2-7|TRBV29-1|-|-
CSVERHSEQYF
TGCAGCGTTGAACGTCACTCCGAGCAGTACTTC
>TRBJ2-7|TRBV27|-|-
CASSYRVTYEQSF
TGTGCCAGCAGTTACAGAGTAACCTACGAGCAGTCCTTC
>TRBJ2-2|TRBV19|many|-
CASSMFTGELFF
TGTGCCAGTAGTATGTTTACCGGGGAGCTGTTTTTT
>TRBJ1-5|TRBV28|many|TRBD1
CASGDSRNQPQHF
TGTGCCAGCGGGGACAGTCGGAATCAGCCCCAGCATTTT
>TRBJ1-1|TRBV29-1|many|-
CSVDYDSGGAFF
TGCAGCGTTGATTATGATTCGGGGGGAGCTTTCTTT
>TRBJ1-6|TRBV6-1|many|TRBD1
CASTTGTGDSPLHF
TGTGCCAGCACAACCGGGACAGGGGATTCACCCCTCCACTTT
>TRBJ2-7|TRBV7-8|-|-
CASSLDPGFSYEQYF
TGTGCCAGCAGCTTAGATCCTGGATTTTCCTACGAGCAGTACTTC
>TRBJ1-5|TRBV27|-|-
CASSFGGAEAQHF
TGTGCCAGCAGTTTCGGTGGTGCGGAGGCCCAGCATTTT
>TRBJ2-5|TRBV15|few|-
CATSRDQRDQETQYF
TGTGCCACCAGCAGAGACCAGCGGGACCAAGAGACCCAGTACTTC
>TRBJ2-7|TRBV2|many|-
CASRVSEIYEQYF
TGTGCCAGCAGGGTCAGCGAAATATACGAGCAGTACTTC
>TRBJ2-4|TRBV6-2/TRBV6-3|few|-
CASSYSIAYLAKNIQYF
TGTGCCAGCAGTTACTCGATCGCATACCTAGCCAAAAACATTCAGTACTTC
>TRBJ2-2|TRBV19|-|-
CASRWDWDTGELFF
TGTGCCAGTCGTTGGGATTGGGACACCGGGGAGCTGTTTTTT
>TRBJ2-7|TRBV12-3/TRBV12-4|many|-
CASAKTEYEQYF
TGTGCCAGCGCCAAGACCGAATACGAGCAGTACTTC
>TRBJ2-7|TRBV20-1|-|-
CSARDPPGQYF
TGCAGTGCTAGAGATCCCCCCGGGCAGTACTTC
>TRBJ1-3|TRBV28|many|-
CASSNVHTIYF
TGTGCCAGCAGTAACGTTCACACCATATATTTT
>TRBJ2-7|TRBV10-2|many|-
CASSERGEQYF
TGCGCCAGCAGTGAACGGGGCGAGCAGTACTTC
>TRBJ2-5|TRBV28|many|-
CASSFTGRQETQYF
TGTGCCAGCAGTTTTACAGGTCGACAAGAGACCCAGTACTTC
>TRBJ2-5|TRBV5-1|-|TRBD1
CASSSGGLETQYF
TGCGCCAGCAGCTCAGGGGGCTTGGAGACCCAGTACTTC